Ten or more counts support the clone carrying this TCR beta chain. Amplification of TCR beta CDR3 regions used RNA as the template. HTBI primers were the set used in a first-round RT-PCR of the TCR CDR3. TCRdb recomputed calls from the multiplex PCR reads with MiXCR, one row per CDR3 protein. Of hundreds of thousands of distinct CDR3 sequences in the sample, roughly 16% were seen once. The data derive from a study of T cells in Graves' hyperthyroidism and ophthalmopathy. Per the germline V gene, CDR1 is MDHEN and CDR2 is SYDVKM. V gave up 3 bases and J gave up 0 bases; unmatched junction bases: 7. This CDR3 spans 17 amino acids.

The specimen was blood. The chain links TRBV28 to TRBJ1-1; 10 bases map to TRBD1. This TCR derives from a woman between 40 and 55 years old with Graves' ophthalmopathy. CDR3 sequence (DNA): TGTGCCAGCAGTTTTCCGGGACAGGGGTCAATGAACACTGAAGCTTTCTTT. Translated: CASSFPGQGSMNTEAFF.